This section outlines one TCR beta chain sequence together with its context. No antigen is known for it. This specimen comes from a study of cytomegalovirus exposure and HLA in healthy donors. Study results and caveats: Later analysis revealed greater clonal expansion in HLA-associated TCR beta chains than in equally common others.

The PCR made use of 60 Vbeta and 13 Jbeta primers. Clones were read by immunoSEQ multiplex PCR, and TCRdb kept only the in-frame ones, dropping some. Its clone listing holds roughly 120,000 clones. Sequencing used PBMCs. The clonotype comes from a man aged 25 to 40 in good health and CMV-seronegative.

The CDR3 loop reads CATVAGASYEQYF. In DNA, the CDR3 is TGTGCCACAGTAGCGGGAGCGTCCTACGAGCAGTACTTC. This chain connects TRBV6-6 to TRBJ2-5; 9 bases align to TRBD2. The DNA end lines up better with TRBJ2-7; the J call may be wrong. The CDR3 spans 13 residues. From germline, CDR1 is MNHNY and CDR2 SVGAGI (reference sequence).